This record concerns one T cell receptor (beta chain) sequence. It has no known antigen specificity. No per-base quality is available; no much larger clone lies one base away. This sample was taken from a study of Graves' ophthalmopathy and Graves' hyperthyroidism (dated by TCRdb to between 2018 and 2020). Background on the whole study: Peripheral blood was collected at initial diagnosis, before any treatment. TCR beta repertoire signatures were used to distinguish Graves' ophthalmopathy from Graves' hyperthyroidism and to predict progression to ophthalmopathy. In total, approximately 130 blood samples were TCR-sequenced: some 40 ophthalmopathy, under 80 hyperthyroidism and around 17 hyperthyroidism-to-ophthalmopathy patients. To explore V-J signatures that separate ophthalmopathy from hyperthyroidism, a discovery set of more than 95 patients was enrolled, consisting of under 50 with ophthalmopathy and roughly 59 with stable hyperthyroidism. An independent validation cohort was composed of around 19 hyperthyroidism patients and more than 15 patients who later progressed from hyperthyroidism to ophthalmopathy. In a handful of hyperthyroidism patients, the T-cell repertoires found in thyroid tissue were compared with those found in blood. Following sampling, methimazole starting at 30 mg daily was administered to hyperthyroidism patients, and high-dose intravenous methylprednisolone was administered to ophthalmopathy patients. Overall study outcomes, separate from this receptor: In validation, the model predicted ophthalmopathy progression with about 71% sensitivity and roughly 72% specificity; 12 predicted patients were CT-confirmed with GO in a median of roughly 6.8 months. Among expanded thyroid clonotypes with frequency above 0.001, most also showed up in blood, which suggests that blood repertoires may reflect the thyroid immune response. In cross-validation, the 13-signature model distinguished ophthalmopathy from stable hyperthyroidism with approximately 90% sensitivity and roughly 81% specificity, and in the test set the corresponding values were around 80% and 75%. Sample size was not predetermined statistically, and investigators were not blinded to group allocation.

TCR beta CDR3 regions were amplified from RNA transcripts for repertoire sequencing. The first round was an RT-PCR using HTBI primers with the Qiagen OneStep RT-PCR kit, and this first round was followed by a second-round multiplex PCR, then size selection and purification. Sequencing of the libraries was carried out on an Illumina HiSeq2000 in paired-end mode with 100 bp reads. In the paper's pipeline: Reads were processed with SOAPnuke, discarding reads with adapters, uncalled bases, mean Phred below 15, or no exact constant-primer or identifier match. High-quality paired reads were merged with COPE v1.2.5. Each unique nucleotide sequence was defined as a clonotype, and clonotypes were aligned to IMGT TRB V, D and J references with MiTCR v1.1. Analysis was restricted to V-J combinations with a frequency above 0.0001, which covered 99.2% of repertoires. A TCR clonal expansion and chaos score per V-J combination was defined as the ratio of F50 clonal expansion to chaos observed in the TCRdist matrix. Welch's t-statistics and random forest were used to narrow the features down to roughly twelve V-J combinations, which were then fed into a naive Bayes classifier. The similarity between thyroid and blood repertoires was quantified using the Morisita-Horn index. TCRdb trimmed public reads at Q25 via fastp, called clones via MiXCR and kept in-frame beta chains. Rows merge per CDR3 protein into single entries with the most common DNA and genes. The V and J calls shown here were made by TCRdb, not taken from the authors' results. The sample table records about 740,000 distinct CDR3 sequences; 40% of these occur just once. 35% to 55% of the sample is in the top ten clones.

Ophthalmopathy patients were characterized by moderately to severely active disease, a Clinical Activity Score of at least 3, a NOSPECS grade of at least 4, and a disease duration under 3 months. Patients with other autoimmune diseases, uncontrolled infections, pregnancy or lactation were excluded from the study. Clinical symptoms, serum thyroxine, TRAb, thyroid ultrasound and orbital computed tomography formed the basis of the diagnosis. Ficoll-Paque density gradient centrifugation was used to isolate PBMCs from approximately 10 ml of fresh peripheral blood. Trizol reagent was used to extract the total RNA, and its quality was then checked on an Agilent 2100 Bioanalyzer. The CDR3 goes from the cysteine to the phenylalanine over 14 residues. The retained sequence is limited to the CDR3, 42 bases, with the frame set at the first base. The germline V and J ends show losses of 5 bases and 7 bases respectively, and no gene match explains 11 bases of the junction. CDR1 is given as SGHAT and CDR2 as FQNNGV, both from the germline V gene.

Sequenced sample: peripheral blood. The receptor comes from an adult man with Graves' ophthalmopathy. The sequence links TRBV11-2 to TRBJ2-7, and 7 junctional nucleotides match TRBD1. The CDR3 in this case is CASSEDRTYVEQYF. The DNA sequence is as follows: TGTGCCAGCAGCGAGGACAGGACCTATGTAGAGCAGTACTTC.